The clone carrying this T cell receptor beta chain has at least ten counts. Its antigen is not known. The source of the sample is a study of neurological immune-mediated disorders. Study-wide results and caveats: One cluster of related CDR3 sequences contained, by phylogenetic grouping, the repertoires of 18 of 34 multiple sclerosis patients and formed a possible signature. TCR-beta repertoires seemed private in all groups, with no expanded CDR3 amino acid sequences shared. The multiple sclerosis repertoire cluster was not associated with any clinical or MRI feature.

V was pared by 1 base and J by 1 base, with 10 bases between. CDR3 length: 15 residues. Germline V CDR1 and CDR2: LNHNV, YYDKDF (reference sequence). A 10-nucleotide random UMI tagged transcripts in template-switch 5'RACE cDNA synthesis. TCRdb redid the calling of the 5' RACE reads with MiXCR, one entry per CDR3 protein. Seen here are roughly 59,000 distinct CDR3 sequences, around 5% observed once, and the top ten hold about 5.3%. The sequencing sample was made of PBMCs. The receptor was derived from a human donor with multiple sclerosis. The donor label of this sample is uncertain. This chain connects TRBV15 to TRBJ1-1; D is unresolved. This CDR3 is CATSRGPSANTEAFF. The CDR3 region has the DNA TGTGCCACCAGCAGAGGACCTAGTGCGAACACTGAAGCTTTCTTT.